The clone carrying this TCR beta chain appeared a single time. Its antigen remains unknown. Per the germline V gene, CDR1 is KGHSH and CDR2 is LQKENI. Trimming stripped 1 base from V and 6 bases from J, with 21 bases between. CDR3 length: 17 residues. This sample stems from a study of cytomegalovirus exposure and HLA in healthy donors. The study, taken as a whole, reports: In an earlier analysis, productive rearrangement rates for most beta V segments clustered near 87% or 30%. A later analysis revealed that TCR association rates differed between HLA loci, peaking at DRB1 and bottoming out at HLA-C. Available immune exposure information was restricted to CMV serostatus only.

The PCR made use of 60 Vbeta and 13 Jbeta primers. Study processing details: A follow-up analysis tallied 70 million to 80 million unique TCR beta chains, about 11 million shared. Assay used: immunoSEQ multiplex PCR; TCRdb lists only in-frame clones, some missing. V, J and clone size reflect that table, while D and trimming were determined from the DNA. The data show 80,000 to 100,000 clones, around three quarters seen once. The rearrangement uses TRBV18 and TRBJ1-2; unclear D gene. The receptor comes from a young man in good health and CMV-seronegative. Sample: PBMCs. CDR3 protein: CASSPRIMTRGVDGYTF. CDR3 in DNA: TGTGCCAGCTCACCACGAATTATGACACGGGGAGTGGATGGCTACACCTTC. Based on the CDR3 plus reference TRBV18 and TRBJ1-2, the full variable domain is NAGVMQNPRHLVRRRGQEARLRCSPMKGHSHVYWYRQLPEEGLKFMVYLQKENIIDESGMPKERFSAEFPKEGPSILRIQQVVRGDSAAYFCASSPRIMTRGVDGYTFGSGTRLTVV.